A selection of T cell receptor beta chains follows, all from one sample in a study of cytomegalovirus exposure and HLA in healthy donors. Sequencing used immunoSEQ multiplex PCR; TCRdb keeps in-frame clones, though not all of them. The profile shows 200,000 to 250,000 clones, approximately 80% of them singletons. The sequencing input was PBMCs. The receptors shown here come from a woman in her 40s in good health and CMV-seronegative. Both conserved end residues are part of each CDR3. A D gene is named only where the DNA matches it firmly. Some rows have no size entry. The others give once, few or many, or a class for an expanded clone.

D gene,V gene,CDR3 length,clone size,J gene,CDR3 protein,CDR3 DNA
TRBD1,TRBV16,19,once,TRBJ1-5,CASSPSVGQLLNSNQPQHF,TGTGCCAGCAGCCCCTCCGTGGGACAGCTACTAAATAGCAATCAGCCCCAGCATTTT
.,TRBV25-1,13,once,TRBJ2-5,CASNGQPGETQYF,TGTGCCAGCAACGGACAACCCGGGGAGACCCAGTACTTC
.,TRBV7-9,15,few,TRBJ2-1,CASSLGGRDNNEQFF,TGTGCCAGCAGCTTAGGAGGCAGGGATAACAATGAGCAGTTCTTC
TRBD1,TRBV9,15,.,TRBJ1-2,CASTFDRAGLGGYTF,TGTGCCAGCACCTTCGACAGGGCGGGACTCGGGGGCTACACCTTC
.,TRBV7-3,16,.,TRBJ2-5,CASSFASRGGGETQYF,TGTGCCAGCAGCTTCGCGAGCAGAGGGGGGGGAGAGACCCAGTACTTC
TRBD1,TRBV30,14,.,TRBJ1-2,CALEDRGRGYGYTF,TGTGCCTTGGAAGACAGGGGTCGGGGCTATGGCTACACCTTC
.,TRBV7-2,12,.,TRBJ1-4,CASRRDNEKLFF,TGTGCCAGCCGGAGGGACAATGAAAAACTGTTTTTT
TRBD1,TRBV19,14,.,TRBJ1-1,CASSGQVLYTEAFF,TGTGCCAGTAGTGGACAGGTTCTTTACACTGAAGCTTTCTTT
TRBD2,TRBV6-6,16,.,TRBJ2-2,CASRGLAGANTGELFF,TGTGCCAGCAGAGGACTAGCGGGGGCGAACACCGGGGAGCTGTTTTTT
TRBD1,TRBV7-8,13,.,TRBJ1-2,CASTDRGFGGYTF,TGTGCCAGCACAGACAGGGGTTTTGGGGGCTACACCTTC
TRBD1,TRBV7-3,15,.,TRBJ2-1,CASSERDRGYGEQFF,TGTGCCAGCAGCGAGAGGGACAGGGGCTATGGTGAGCAGTTCTTC
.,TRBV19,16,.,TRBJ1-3,CASIGGPSPGRNTIYF,TGTGCCAGTATTGGCGGCCCATCGCCGGGTCGAAACACCATATATTTT
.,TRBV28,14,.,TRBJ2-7,CASTSQVGGYEQYF,TGTGCCAGCACCTCCCAGGTGGGGGGCTACGAGCAGTACTTC
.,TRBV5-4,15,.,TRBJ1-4,CASSVNGQYNEKLFF,TGTGCCAGCAGCGTAAACGGACAGTATAATGAAAAACTGTTTTTT
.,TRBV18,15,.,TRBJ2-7,CASSPGGRRTYEQYF,TGTGCCAGCTCACCGGGTGGCCGCAGGACCTACGAGCAGTACTTC
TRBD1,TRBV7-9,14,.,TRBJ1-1,CASKREQGAAEAFF,TGTGCCAGCAAAAGGGAACAGGGGGCGGCTGAAGCTTTCTTT
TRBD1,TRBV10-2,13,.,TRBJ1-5,CASRQGQDQPQHF,TGCGCCAGCCGACAGGGGCAGGATCAGCCCCAGCATTTT
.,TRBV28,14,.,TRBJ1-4,CASRGLRGNEKLFF,TGTGCCAGCAGGGGTCTCCGGGGTAATGAAAAACTGTTTTTT
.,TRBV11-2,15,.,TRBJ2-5,CASSLGLSSQETQYF,TGTGCCAGCAGCTTAGGGTTGTCTAGCCAAGAGACCCAGTACTTC
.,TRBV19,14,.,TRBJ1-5,CASSIANGNQPQHF,TGTGCCAGTAGTATAGCGAACGGTAATCAGCCCCAGCATTTT
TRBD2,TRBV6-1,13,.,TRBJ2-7,CASTAGGLTTQYF,TGTGCCAGCACGGCGGGGGGACTTACGACGCAGTACTTC
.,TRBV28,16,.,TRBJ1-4,CASTLAGEGFNEKLFF,TGTGCCAGCACCCTCGCGGGGGAGGGTTTTAACGAAAAACTGTTTTTT
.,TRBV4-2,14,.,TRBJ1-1,CASSPRRLNTEAFF,TGTGCCAGCAGCCCCCGCCGGTTGAACACTGAAGCTTTCTTT
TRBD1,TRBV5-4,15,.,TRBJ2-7,CASKVGGQGNREQYF,TGTGCCAGCAAGGTGGGGGGACAGGGGAATCGCGAGCAGTACTTC
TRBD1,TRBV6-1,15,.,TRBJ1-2,CASSPQTGVPFGYTF,TGTGCCAGCAGTCCTCAGACAGGGGTTCCCTTTGGCTACACCTTC
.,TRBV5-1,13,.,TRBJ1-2,CASSFEGEAGYTF,TGCGCCAGCAGCTTCGAGGGTGAGGCTGGCTACACCTTC
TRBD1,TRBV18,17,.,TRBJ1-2,CASSLQGTGSVAYGYTF,TGTGCCAGCTCACTTCAGGGGACAGGGTCGGTAGCCTATGGCTACACCTTC
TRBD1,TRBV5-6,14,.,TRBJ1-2,CASTTDREAYGYTF,TGTGCCAGCACCACTGACAGGGAGGCGTATGGCTACACCTTC
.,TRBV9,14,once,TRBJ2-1,CASSVGSTLNEQFF,TGTGCCAGCAGCGTAGGTTCTACGTTAAATGAGCAGTTCTTC
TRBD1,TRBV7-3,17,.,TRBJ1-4,CASSPPRRDRENEELFF,TGTGCCAGCAGCCCACCCCGAAGAGACAGGGAAAATGAAGAACTGTTTTTT
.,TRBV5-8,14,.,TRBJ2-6,CASGPGVGANVLTF,TGTGCCAGCGGGCCAGGGGTTGGGGCCAACGTCCTGACTTTC
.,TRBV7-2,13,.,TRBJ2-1,CASSLARFGEQFF,TGTGCCAGCAGCTTAGCCCGTTTCGGTGAGCAGTTCTTC
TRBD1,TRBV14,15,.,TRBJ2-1,CASSRDRGHYNEQFF,TGTGCCAGCAGCCGGGACAGGGGGCACTACAATGAGCAGTTCTTC
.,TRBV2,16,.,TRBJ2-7,CASSRSEQGLLYEQYF,TGTGCCAGCAGCCGCTCTGAACAGGGTCTACTCTACGAGCAGTACTTC
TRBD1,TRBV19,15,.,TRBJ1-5,CATHRSQGSDQPQHF,TGTGCCACCCACCGATCACAGGGGAGCGATCAGCCCCAGCATTTT
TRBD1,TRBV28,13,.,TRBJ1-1,CASSLPGQGEAFF,TGTGCCAGCAGTTTACCCGGACAGGGAGAAGCTTTCTTT
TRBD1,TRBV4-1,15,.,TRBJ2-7,CASGSRQGPDYEQYF,TGCGCCAGCGGGTCCCGACAGGGGCCTGACTACGAGCAGTACTTC
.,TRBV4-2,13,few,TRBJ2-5,CASTGADQETQYF,TGTGCCAGCACTGGGGCAGATCAAGAGACCCAGTACTTC
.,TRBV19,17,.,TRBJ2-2,CASSIPPLGVYTGELFF,TGTGCCAGTAGTATACCCCCCTTGGGAGTTTACACCGGGGAGCTGTTTTTT
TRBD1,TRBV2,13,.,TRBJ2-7,CASIGTGTYEQYF,TGTGCCAGCATTGGGACAGGGACCTACGAGCAGTACTTC
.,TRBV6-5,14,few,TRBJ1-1,CASSYDRLGTEAFF,TGTGCCAGCAGTTATGACAGGCTTGGAACTGAAGCTTTCTTT
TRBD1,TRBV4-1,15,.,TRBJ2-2,CASSQLQGGTGELFF,TGCGCCAGCAGCCAACTACAGGGGGGAACCGGGGAGCTGTTTTTT